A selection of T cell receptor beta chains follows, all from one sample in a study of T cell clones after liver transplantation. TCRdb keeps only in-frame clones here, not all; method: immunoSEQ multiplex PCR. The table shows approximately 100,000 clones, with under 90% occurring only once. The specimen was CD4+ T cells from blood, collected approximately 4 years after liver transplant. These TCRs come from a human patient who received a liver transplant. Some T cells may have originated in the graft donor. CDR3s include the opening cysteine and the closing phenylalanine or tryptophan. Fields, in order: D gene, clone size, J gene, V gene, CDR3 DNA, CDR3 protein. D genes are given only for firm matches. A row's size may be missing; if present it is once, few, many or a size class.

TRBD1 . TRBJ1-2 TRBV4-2 TGTGCCAGCAGCCACCCGGGGGACAGGGGCCTTAATGGCTACACCTTC CASSHPGDRGLNGYTF
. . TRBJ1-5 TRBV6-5 TGTGCCAGCAGTCGGACAGGCAATCAGCCCCAGCATTTT CASSRTGNQPQHF
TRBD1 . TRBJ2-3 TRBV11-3 TGTGCCAGCAGCTTGGGACAGGCCACAGATACGCAGTATTTT CASSLGQATDTQYF
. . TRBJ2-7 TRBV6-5 TGTGCCAGCAGTTACTCGCACTTCAACGAGCAGTACTTC CASSYSHFNEQYF
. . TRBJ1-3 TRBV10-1 TGCGCCAGCAGTGGAGGGAGTGGAAACACCATATATTTT CASSGGSGNTIYF
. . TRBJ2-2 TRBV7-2 TGTGCCAGCAGCTTAGCGCGAGCATTGAACACCGGGGAGCTGTTTTTT CASSLARALNTGELFF
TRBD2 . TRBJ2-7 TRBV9 TGTGCCAGCAGCGTCCTTAGCGGGAACTCCTACGAGCAGTACTTC CASSVLSGNSYEQYF
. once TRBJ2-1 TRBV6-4 TGTGCCAGCAGCCTCGAGTCGGGGGCGCCTACCAATGAGCAGTTCTTC CASSLESGAPTNEQFF
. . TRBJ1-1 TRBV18 TGTGCCAGCTCTCCCAGCAAATTCACTGAAGCTTTCTTT CASSPSKFTEAFF
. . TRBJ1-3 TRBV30 TGTGCCTGGAGCCCAGATTACTCTGGAAACACCATATATTTT CAWSPDYSGNTIYF
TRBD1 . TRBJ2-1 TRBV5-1 TGCGCCAGCAGCGAACTTCGGACAGGGGGAACCTACAATGAGCAGTTCTTC CASSELRTGGTYNEQFF
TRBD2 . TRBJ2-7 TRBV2 TGTGCCAGCAGGCAGCGGGACTCCTACGAGCAGTACTTC CASRQRDSYEQYF
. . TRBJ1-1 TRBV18 TGTGCCAGCTCACCACTGCAGGGAGGGAACACTGAAGCTTTCTTT CASSPLQGGNTEAFF
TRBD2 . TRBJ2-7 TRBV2 TGTGCCAGCAAGGGTATAGCGGGTCCCTACGAGCAGTACTTC CASKGIAGPYEQYF
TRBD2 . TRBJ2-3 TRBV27 TGTGCCAGCACAGCGGGACTAGCGGGAGATACGCAGTATTTT CASTAGLAGDTQYF
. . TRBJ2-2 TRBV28 TGTGCCAGCAGGCCCGCGTACACCGGGGAGCTGTTTTTT CASRPAYTGELFF
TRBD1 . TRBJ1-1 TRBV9 TGTGCCAGCAGCGTAGCCAGGGGGTCCGGGGCTGAAGCTTTCTTT CASSVARGSGAEAFF
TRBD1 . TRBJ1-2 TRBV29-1 TGCAGCGTTGAGGACAGGGGCTATGGCTACACCTTC CSVEDRGYGYTF
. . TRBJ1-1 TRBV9 TGTGCCAGCAGCGGCCGACAGACGAACACTGAAGCTTTCTTT CASSGRQTNTEAFF
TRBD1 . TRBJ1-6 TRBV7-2 TGTGCCAGCAGCCCTCGGACAGGGAATAATTCACCCCTCCACTTT CASSPRTGNNSPLHF
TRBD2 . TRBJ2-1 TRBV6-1 TGTGCCAGCAGCATTAGCGGGGGGGCGGGAAATGAGCAGTTCTTC CASSISGGAGNEQFF
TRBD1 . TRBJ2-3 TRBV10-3 TGTGCCATCAGTGAAGGGACAGCCACAGATACGCAGTATTTT CAISEGTATDTQYF
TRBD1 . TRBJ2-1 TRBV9 TGTGCCAGCAGTCCGGGACAGGGTTGGAATGAGCAGTTCTTC CASSPGQGWNEQFF
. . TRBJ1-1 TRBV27 TGTGCCAGCAGTTCGACCAGTATGAACACTGAAGCTTTCTTT CASSSTSMNTEAFF
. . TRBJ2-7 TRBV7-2 TGTGCCAGCAGCTTCGGGAGAACGGAGCAGTACTTC CASSFGRTEQYF
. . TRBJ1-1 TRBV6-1 TGTGCCAGCAGTGAAACACAACACAACACTGAAGCTTTCTTT CASSETQHNTEAFF
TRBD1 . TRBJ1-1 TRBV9 TGTGCCAGCAGCGCGAGACAGGGGGTCGATCGCACTGAAGCTTTCTTT CASSARQGVDRTEAFF
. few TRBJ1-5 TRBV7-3 TGTGCCAGCAGCTTAAGAGGCAATCAGCCCCAGCATTTT CASSLRGNQPQHF
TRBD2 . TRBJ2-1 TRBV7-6 TGTGCCAGCAGCCCCGGGGCGACTAGCAGCAATGAGCAGTTCTTC CASSPGATSSNEQFF
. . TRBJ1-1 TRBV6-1 TGTGCCAGCAGCGTTAAAAGGGAGACTGAAGCTTTCTTT CASSVKRETEAFF
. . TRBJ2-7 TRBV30 TGTGCCTGGAGTGACCGGGGAGTAGCGGAAGTTTCTTACTTC CAWSDRGVAEVSYF
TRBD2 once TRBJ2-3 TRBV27 TGTGCCAGCAGCGCAGGGACTAGCGGGAGGAGGGCTACGCAGTATTTT CASSAGTSGRRATQYF
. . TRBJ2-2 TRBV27 TGTGCCAGCAGTTATTCCAGGGCGGTCACCGGGGAGCTGTTTTTT CASSYSRAVTGELFF
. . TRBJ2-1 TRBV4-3 TGCGCCAGCAGCCCGGGAAAGGGGAGCTCCTACAATGAGCAGTTCTTC CASSPGKGSSYNEQFF
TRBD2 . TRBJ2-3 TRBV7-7 TGTGCCAGCAGTCGAACTAGCGAGATCAGCACAGATACGCAGTATTTT CASSRTSEISTDTQYF
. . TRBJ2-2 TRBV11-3 TGTGCCAGCAGCTTATGGTCTAGCACCAACACCGGGGAGCTGTTTTTT CASSLWSSTNTGELFF
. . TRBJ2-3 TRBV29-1 TGCAGCGACCGGACCGAGAATACGCAGTATTTT CSDRTENTQYF
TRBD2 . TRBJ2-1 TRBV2 TGTGCCAGCTGGGAGGGTCTAGCGGGGCCACAGTTCTTC CASWEGLAGPQFF
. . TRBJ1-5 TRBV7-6 TGTGCCAGCAGCATCAACAGGGATCAGCCCCAGCATTTT CASSINRDQPQHF
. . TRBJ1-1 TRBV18 TGTGCCAGCTCGACAGCGAACACTGAAGCTTTCTTT CASSTANTEAFF
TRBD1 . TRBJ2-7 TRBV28 TGTGCCAGCAGTTTTGGAGGAGGACAGGGGTCCTACGAGCAGTACTTC CASSFGGGQGSYEQYF
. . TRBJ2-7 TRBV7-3 TGTGCCAGCAGCTTAGAGACGGGCCAGGAGCAGTACTTC CASSLETGQEQYF
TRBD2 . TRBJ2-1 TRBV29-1 TGCAGCGTTGCAGGGCCTAGCGGGAGCCCCAATGAGCAGTTCTTC CSVAGPSGSPNEQFF
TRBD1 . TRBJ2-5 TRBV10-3 TGTGCCATCAGTGATACGGGGACAGGCCGAGAGACCCAGTACTTC CAISDTGTGRETQYF
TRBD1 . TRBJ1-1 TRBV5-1 TGCGCCAGCAGCTCGAGCGGGACAGGGAACACTGAAGCTTTCTTT CASSSSGTGNTEAFF
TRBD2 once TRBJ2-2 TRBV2 TGTGCCAGCATGTACTTCCGGGAGGGGAAGGTCGGGGAGCTGTTTTTT CASMYFREGKVGELFF
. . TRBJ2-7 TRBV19 TGTGCCAGTAGTATTACGGCTAGCCTCTCGGCGGGGGAGCAGTACTTC CASSITASLSAGEQYF
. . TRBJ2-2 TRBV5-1 TGCGCCAGCAGCTTGACACCGAACACCGGGGAGCTGTTTTTT CASSLTPNTGELFF
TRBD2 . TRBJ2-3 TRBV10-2 TGCGCCAGCAGTAAAAGCGGGAGGGGATTCACAGATACGCAGTATTTT CASSKSGRGFTDTQYF
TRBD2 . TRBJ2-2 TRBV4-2 TGTGCCAGCAGCCATCTTCGTACGTCGCGGGGGGACACCGGGGAGCTGTTTTTT CASSHLRTSRGDTGELFF
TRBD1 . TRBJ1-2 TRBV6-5 TGTGCCAGCAGTTCCGGGACAGGGTCGCGGGGCTACACCTTC CASSSGTGSRGYTF
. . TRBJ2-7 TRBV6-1 TGTGCCAGCAGTGAAGTCAGGGTAGCCGAGCAGTACTTC CASSEVRVAEQYF
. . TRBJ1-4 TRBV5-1 TGCGCCAGCAGCCCCCGCCCCCGGGGGGCACATGATGCTAATGAAAAACTGTTTTTT CASSPRPRGAHDANEKLFF
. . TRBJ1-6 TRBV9 TGTGCCAGCAGCTTACGGGACTTCCCGGATTCACCCCTCCACTTT CASSLRDFPDSPLHF
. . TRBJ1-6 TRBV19 TGTGCCAGTAGTATTCGGACCGATTCACCCCTCCACTTT CASSIRTDSPLHF
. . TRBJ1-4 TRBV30 TGTGCCTGGAGTGTCAATAGGGGAGCTAATGAAAAACTGTTTTTT CAWSVNRGANEKLFF
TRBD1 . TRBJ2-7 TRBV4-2 TGTGCCAGCAGCCAAGCCGGGACAGGGTGGGGATCCGAGCAGTACTTC CASSQAGTGWGSEQYF
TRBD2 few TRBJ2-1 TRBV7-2 TGTGCCAGCAGCTTAGACAGCGGGAGGGCCCGGTACAATGAGCAGTTCTTC CASSLDSGRARYNEQFF